This entry concerns a single T cell receptor (beta chain). This sample is part of a study of T cell responses to AZD1222 COVID-19 vaccine. The V gene end was trimmed by 4 bases and the J gene end by 6 bases; junction bases not matched to a gene: 8. Germline V gene sequence: CDR1 MNHEY, CDR2 SVGAGI. This CDR3 contains 14 residues. Assay: immunoSEQ multiplex PCR; the TCRdb copy retains only in-frame clones and omits some. Of roughly 97,000 clones listed, about 87% are singletons. The material sequenced was peripheral blood, taken on day 0 of AZD1222 vaccination. The chain uses TRBV6-5 and TRBJ1-2, with 7 bases lining up with TRBD1. The receptor comes from an adult in good health. The chain's CDR3 is CASSSQTGLNGYTF. DNA for the CDR3: TGTGCCAGCAGTTCTCAGACAGGGTTGAATGGCTACACCTTC.